This T cell receptor (beta chain) was retrieved from a study of CD8+ T cells in alopecia areata. This clone came up a few times. Following extraction, RNA underwent reverse transcription to cDNA, which served as the sequencing template. Clones were read by immunoSEQ multiplex PCR, and TCRdb kept only the in-frame ones, dropping some. The data show 110,000 or so clones, under 40% seen once. Germline assignment: CDR1 GTSNPN and CDR2 SVGIG (reference sequence). Trimming took 2 bases from V and 2 from J; bases not matched to a gene: 8. The CDR3 loop spans 16 amino acids. The chain couples TRBV30 to TRBJ2-7; TRBD2 aligns across 11 bases. Sequenced input: CD4+ T cells sorted from blood. The clonotype was recovered from a human donor with alopecia areata. The CDR3 DNA follows: TGTGCCTGGAGTCAGCCTACTAGCGGGAGACCCTACGAGCAGTACTTC. Translating gives CAWSQPTSGRPYEQYF.